The clone carrying this T cell receptor beta chain is a singleton in its sample. Its antigen is undetermined. This sample was taken from a study of T cells after yellow fever vaccination. Study-wide results and limits: Researchers noted that a small share of clonotypes showed up in both CD4 and CD8 compartments. Weaker, the secondary response had a peak occurring faster, on day 5 versus 15.

One entry per CDR3 protein, called by TCRdb with MiXCR from the 5' RACE reads. Here the sample spans 170,000 or so distinct CDR3 sequences, roughly 6.2% being singletons. CDR1 and CDR2 from the germline V gene are SGHRS and YFSETQ. Trimming cost V 7 bases and J 0 bases, with 11 bases left between them. The CDR3 consists of 14 residues. The chain links TRBV5-1 to TRBJ1-3; D is undetermined. The material was CD4+ T cells sorted from PBMCs, obtained on the day of the first yellow fever vaccination. The sequence was collected from a man younger than 30 who received the YFV17D yellow fever vaccine. The CDR3 loop is CASPGNDSGNTIYF. The CDR3 region has the DNA TGCGCCAGCCCCGGCAACGACTCTGGAAACACCATATATTTT. The whole variable domain, remainder taken from reference TRBV5-1 and TRBJ1-3, is KAGVTQTPRYLIKTRGQQVTLSCSPISGHRSVSWYQQTPGQGLQFLFEYFSETQRNKGNFPGRFSGRQFSNSRSEMNVSTLELGDSALYLCASPGNDSGNTIYFGEGSWLTVV.